This T cell receptor (beta chain) was captured by sequencing in a study of T cell changes during pregnancy in multiple sclerosis. Profiling relied on immunoSEQ multiplex PCR, and the TCRdb table lists in-frame clones only, not all of them. The profile shows 55,000 to 70,000 clones, 85% to 95% of them singletons. The germline CDR1 and CDR2 sequences are GTSNPN and SVGIG (reference sequence). CDR3 length: 15 amino acids. Trimming took 4 bases from V and 5 from J; bases not matched to a gene: 7. The rearrangement uses TRBV30 and TRBJ2-5, with 13 bases aligning to TRBD2. The receptor was isolated from a female donor in good health, enrolled as a control in a pregnancy study. Material: CD8+ T cells from peripheral blood mononuclear cells, obtained in the third trimester of pregnancy. CDR3 bases: TGTGCCTGGAAACTAGCGGGGGGGCAGGATGAGACCCAGTACTTC. This codes for CAWKLAGGQDETQYF.